This is a list of T cell receptor beta chains from one sample in a study of T cell changes during pregnancy in multiple sclerosis. Clones were sequenced by immunoSEQ multiplex PCR, and TCRdb holds only the in-frame ones, with some missing. The repertoire includes under 55,000 clones, 94% of them detected once, and less than 0.4% sits in the top ten. Sequenced here: CD4+ T cells from peripheral blood mononuclear cells, sampled in the third trimester of pregnancy. The receptor set was obtained from a female donor with multiple sclerosis, enrolled in a pregnancy study. Both conserved end residues are part of each CDR3. D genes are given only for firm matches. Only part of the rows carry a size: once, few, many, or a class if the clone is expanded.

TRBV7-2	NA	NA	TRBJ1-2	TGTGCCAGCAGCTTAGCGAGAGCCGCGGGGTATGGCTACACCTTC	CASSLARAAGYGYTF
TRBV27	NA	NA	TRBJ2-3	TGTGCCAGCAGTTATTTTGGGTTAGCGGACACAGATACGCAGTATTTT	CASSYFGLADTDTQYF
TRBV7-2	once	TRBD1	TRBJ1-2	TGTGCCAGCAGCTCACCCGACAGAAGGACAGGGGGAAGCTATGGCTACACCTTC	CASSSPDRRTGGSYGYTF
TRBV7-6	NA	NA	TRBJ2-3	TGTGCCAGCAGCCTGACGACTCCCCCAAATACGCAGTATTTT	CASSLTTPPNTQYF
TRBV10-3	NA	NA	TRBJ2-1	TGTGCCACCTCTGGAGCCCCCGGCAATGAGCAGTTCTTC	CATSGAPGNEQFF
TRBV19	NA	NA	TRBJ2-3	TGTGCCAGTAGGCGAGTGGGCACAGATACGCAGTATTTT	CASRRVGTDTQYF
TRBV5-6	NA	NA	TRBJ2-1	TGTGCCAGCAGCTTGGGACAGCTAACCTTCAATGAGCAGTTCTTC	CASSLGQLTFNEQFF
TRBV4-1	NA	NA	TRBJ1-4	TGCGCCAGCAGCCAAGTCACAGGGTATAAACTGTTTTTT	CASSQVTGYKLFF
TRBV19	NA	NA	TRBJ2-3	TGTGCCACTCGTCAGGGGCCCTGGGCAGATACGCAGTATTTT	CATRQGPWADTQYF
TRBV5-4	NA	TRBD2	TRBJ2-7	TGTGCCAGCAGCCCCAGCGGGAGCTCCTACGAGCAGTACTTC	CASSPSGSSYEQYF
TRBV5-1	NA	TRBD2	TRBJ2-5	TGCGCCAGCAGCTCGGAGACTAGCCGGGAGACCCAGTACTTC	CASSSETSRETQYF
TRBV28	once	TRBD1	TRBJ2-7	TGTGCCAGCAGGACAGGGGGAGGTCTCTACGAGCAGTACTTC	CASRTGGGLYEQYF
TRBV5-6	NA	NA	TRBJ1-5	TGTGCCAGCAGCGGAACCCAAGGGGGGGGCGAGCCCCAGCATTTT	CASSGTQGGGEPQHF
TRBV9	NA	NA	TRBJ1-4	TGTGCCAGCAGCCCCAACAGGTTGGAAGGTGAAAAACTGTTTTTT	CASSPNRLEGEKLFF
TRBV14	few	NA	TRBJ1-1	TGTGCCAGCAGCCAGCAGGGGAACACTGAAGCTTTCTTT	CASSQQGNTEAFF
TRBV28	NA	NA	TRBJ2-3	TGTGCCAGCGCGTCCGGAGGAAGCACAGATACGCAGTATTTT	CASASGGSTDTQYF
TRBV30	NA	TRBD1	TRBJ1-4	TGTGCCTGGAGTAAGGGGGCGGCTAATGAAAAACTGTTTTTT	CAWSKGAANEKLFF
TRBV19	NA	NA	TRBJ1-1	TGTGCCAGTAGTATAGCGGAGGGGCTAAACACTGAAGCTTTCTTT	CASSIAEGLNTEAFF
TRBV6-6	NA	TRBD2	TRBJ2-1	TGTGCCAGCAGGCTAGCGGGGGACTACAATGAGCAGTTCTTC	CASRLAGDYNEQFF
TRBV7-9	NA	NA	TRBJ2-7	TGTGCCAGCAGCCGCCGGACAGCGAACGACGAGCAGTACTTC	CASSRRTANDEQYF
TRBV2	NA	NA	TRBJ1-2	TGTGCCAGCAGTGTTTCCTCACATTACCGCAACTATGGCTACACCTTC	CASSVSSHYRNYGYTF
TRBV9	NA	NA	TRBJ1-2	TGTGCCAGCAGCGCCGTGGCCCAGGGATATGGCTACACCTTC	CASSAVAQGYGYTF